These 15 T cell receptor beta chains were all obtained from the same sample, sequenced in a study of blood T cell repertoires in COVID-19. This table comes from immunoSEQ multiplex PCR, and its TCRdb copy is limited to in-frame clones, with some not included. In the table there are about 190,000 clones, under 90% of which are singletons. What was sequenced was peripheral blood. All receptors come from a middle-aged man with acute or convalescent COVID-19.

J is TRBJ1-1 and V is TRBV19; D not resolved. The V gene lost 6 bases and the J gene lost 4 bases, with 18 bases spanning the gap. Germline assignment: CDR1 LNHDA and CDR2 SQIVND (reference sequence). The CDR3 spans 15 residues. The CDR3 nucleotides are TGTGCCAGTAGCAACCGCGGGCACGTTCTCACTGAAGCTTTCTTT. Its protein is CASSNRGHVLTEAFF.

J is TRBJ2-3 and V is TRBV10-2; D remains unclear. The CDR3 is 14 residues long. Germline loops: CDR1 WSHSY, CDR2 SAAADI. The ends were cut back, 2 bases at V and 3 bases at J, with 9 bases in the middle. The CDR3 loop reads CASSERVLTDTQYF. CDR3 DNA sequence: TGCGCCAGCAGTGAGCGGGTTCTTACAGATACGCAGTATTTT.

The chain is built from TRBV5-1 and TRBJ2-5; TRBD2 aligns across 10 bases. The germline V gene encodes CDR1 SGHRS and CDR2 YFSETQ. This CDR3 is 15 amino acids long. Trimming cost V 4 bases and J 6 bases; bases outside gene matches: 9. DNA for the CDR3: TGCGCCAGCAGCCCTGAGCGGGGGGGTTTAAAGACCCAGTACTTC. This sequence encodes CASSPERGGLKTQYF.

This rearrangement joins TRBV6-2 or TRBV6-3 to TRBJ2-2, with TRBD2 identical over 9 bases. CDR3 length equals 18 residues. V dropped 4 bases and J dropped 6; count of bases not matched to a gene: 15. The germline gives CDR1 MNHEY, CDR2 SVGEGT. CDR3 DNA: TGTGCCAGCAGTTCCCTGGACGCCGGGACTAGCTGGGCCGGGGAGCTGTTTTTT. Its translation is CASSSLDAGTSWAGELFF.

A remark on this clone: Other DNA sequences of this sample code for an identical CDR3. This chain links TRBV19 with TRBJ2-7; 12 bases line up with TRBD1. Germline V gene lookup returns CDR1 LNHDA and CDR2 SQIVND (reference sequence). CDR3 length: 14 amino acids. Trimming removed 6 bases from V and 4 bases from J; junction bases left unmatched: 4. The CDR3 sequence is CASSPGQGAYEQYF. The CDR3 DNA follows: TGTGCCAGTAGCCCGGGACAGGGGGCGTACGAGCAGTACTTC.

This rearrangement joins TRBV5-1 to TRBJ2-5; tentative D call: TRBD1 (6 bases). The germline gives CDR1 SGHRS, CDR2 YFSETQ. V was trimmed by 0 bases and J by 5 bases, leaving 17 bases between them. This CDR3 has 16 residues. CDR3 DNA sequence: TGCGCCAGCAGCTTGGCCGCAGGCAGGGGAACGGAGACCCAGTACTTC. This codes for CASSLAAGRGTETQYF.

The chain employs TRBV20-1 and TRBJ1-2, with 7 bases aligning to TRBD1. Germline CDR1 DFQATT, CDR2 SNEGSKA (reference sequence). This CDR3 contains 13 residues. Losses at the gene ends were 3 bases for V and 4 bases for J; bases not matched to a gene: 5. In DNA form, the CDR3 reads TGCAGTGCTAGTAGGGACAGCAGCTATGGCTACACCTTC. Translating it yields CSASRDSSYGYTF.

The V call is TRBV11-2, the J call TRBJ2-7; 7 bases are shared with TRBD2. V lost 0 bases, J lost 6 bases, and 5 bases stayed unmatched. The CDR3 has 14 residues. Looked up from germline, CDR1 is SGHAT and CDR2 is FQNNGV. The chain's CDR3 is CASSLDPLAAEQYF. DNA for the CDR3: TGTGCCAGCAGCTTAGATCCGCTAGCGGCCGAGCAGTACTTC.

V gene TRBV7-9 combines with J gene TRBJ2-5; 11 bases align to TRBD2. There are 17 residues in the CDR3. Germline assignment: CDR1 SEHNR and CDR2 FQNEAQ (reference sequence). The junction had 13 bases not matched to a gene; V was cut back by 5 bases and J by 5 bases. Here the CDR3 DNA reads TGTGCCAGCAGCCTCCCTAGCGGGGGGCCCGTGGGGGAGACCCAGTACTTC. As protein: CASSLPSGGPVGETQYF.

This clone came up once. V and J are TRBV2 and TRBJ1-5; D perhaps matches TRBD1 (6 bases). Germline V gene lookup returns CDR1 SNHLY and CDR2 FYNNEI. CDR3 length: 11 amino acids. CDR3 bases: TGTGCTGCGGGGGGCGATCAGCCCCAGCATTTT. It encodes CAAGGDQPQHF.

This chain uses TRBV7-3 with TRBJ2-2; tentative D call: TRBD2 (6 bases). V was shortened by 8 bases and J by 3 bases, with 13 bases between the two germline ends. CDR1 is SGHTA and CDR2 is FQGTGA in the germline V gene. This CDR3 is 14 amino acids long. CDR3 in DNA: TGTGCCAGCTCGACTTGGGGGGACACCGGGGAGCTGTTTTTT. Translated: CASSTWGDTGELFF.

The chain combines TRBV4-3 with TRBJ1-2, with 9 bases identical to TRBD1. CDR3 length equals 15 residues. With 3 bases clipped from V and 8 bases from J, the junction kept 10 bases outside the gene matches. Germline CDR1 reads LGHNA; CDR2 reads YSLEER. The CDR3 loop is CASSQARTGVMGYTF. CDR3 bases: TGCGCCAGCAGCCAGGCCCGGACAGGGGTTATGGGCTACACCTTC.

The CDR3 coding sequence is TGTGCTCATCAAAAGAGAAACACCGGGGAGCTGTTTTTT. It yields the protein CAHQKRNTGELFF. This chain joins TRBV11-2 and TRBJ2-2; D is ambiguous. The CDR3 spans 13 residues. Germline V gene lookup returns CDR1 SGHAT and CDR2 FQNNGV. The full variable domain, with the rest looked up from reference TRBV11-2 and TRBJ2-2, is EAGVAQSPRYKIIEKRQSVAFWCNPISGHATLYWYQQILGQGPKLLIQFQNNGVVDDSQLPKDRFSAERLKGVDSTLKIQPAKLEDSAVYLCAHQKRNTGELFFGEGSRLTVL.

The chain joins TRBV12-3 or TRBV12-4 to TRBJ1-3; perhaps TRBD1 as D (5 bases). Trimming stripped 7 bases from V and 5 bases from J, with 12 bases between. The CDR3 extends over 13 amino acids. Here the CDR3 reads CASIRMGRNTIYF. DNA for the CDR3: TGTGCCAGCATCCGGATGGGGCGAAACACCATATATTTT.

The CDR3 spells CAINQGVGSEAFF. DNA of the CDR3: TGTGCCATCAACCAAGGGGTAGGAAGTGAAGCTTTCTTT. The chain has TRBV10-3 and TRBJ1-1; possibly TRBD1 for D (5 bases). V was trimmed by 7 bases and J by 7 bases, leaving 16 bases between them. The CDR3 contains 13 residues. The V gene's germline CDR1 is ENHRY and CDR2 SYGVKD.